One and the same sample provided the 27 T cell receptor beta chains below, sequenced in a study of CD8+ T cells in alopecia areata. Extracted RNA was reverse transcribed into cDNA, the sequencing template. This table comes from immunoSEQ multiplex PCR, and its TCRdb copy is limited to in-frame clones, with some not included. The sample shows approximately 110,000 clones, none of them appearing just once. The sequenced sample consisted of lesional skin. The receptor source for this set is a C3H/HeJ mouse with alopecia areata. The strain's MHC haplotype is H2-k.

Remarks on this clone: Gene names are mouse gene names. The read comes to an end 4 residues before the CDR3 does, leaving the germline J gene to fill in the end. This rearrangement joins TRBV19 to TRBJ2-3; D is possibly TRBD1 (6 bases). V dropped 4 bases and J dropped 2 bases, with 11 bases sitting between them. From germline, CDR1 is FNHDT and CDR2 SITEND (reference sequence). The CDR3 extends over 14 amino acids. Here the CDR3 reads CASSAGEVAETLYF. Incomplete CDR3 DNA: TGTGCCAGCAGTGCAGGGGAGGTTGCAGAA.

To note about this clone: Mouse germline and gene names are used. The read comes to an end 4 residues before the CDR3 does, leaving the germline J gene to fill in the end. This chain uses TRBV13-1 with TRBJ2-3; D is possibly TRBD2 (6 bases). V shed 7 bases and J shed 0 bases, with 6 bases lying between them. The CDR3 sequence is 12 residues long. Germline V CDR1 and CDR2: NSHNY, SYGAGN. The CDR3 bases that were read are TGTGCCAGCGGGACTAGTGCAGAA. Its translation is CASGTSAE. The whole CDR3 sequence reads CASGTSAETLYF.

This clone showed up just a few times. All gene names here are mouse names. The read terminates 4 residues before the CDR3 end, so the remaining end is supplied by the germline J gene. The rearrangement uses TRBV13-1 and TRBJ2-1, with TRBD1 as a possible D gene (5 bases). CDR3 length equals 14 residues. The germline CDR1 and CDR2 sequences are NSHNY and SYGAGN. Trimming left V 1 base short and J 4 bases short, with 9 bases between. The CDR3 bases that were read are TGTGCCAGCAGTGATCAGGACAAGTATGCT. Protein sequence: CASSDQDKYA. The entire CDR3 reads CASSDQDKYAEQFF.

The sample holds a few counts of this clone. Gene names and germline match the mouse. Sequencing ends 4 residues short of the CDR3 end; the germline J gene provides the rest. V gene TRBV1 combines with J gene TRBJ2-4, with D maybe TRBD2 (6 bases). V lost 3 bases to trimming and J lost 1 base, with 14 bases between them. Germline CDR1 NSQYPW, CDR2 LRSPGD (reference sequence). The CDR3 consists of 16 residues. The CDR3 reads CTCSAPSLGGQNTLYF. The DNA read from the CDR3 is TGCACCTGCAGTGCTCCCTCACTGGGTGGTCAAAAC.

There are many counts of this clone. Each gene name is a mouse one. The read ends 4 residues shy of where the CDR3 ends; the end is completed using the germline J gene. V is TRBV13-3 and J is TRBJ2-7; 12 bases are a match to TRBD2. Germline values: CDR1 NNHDY, CDR2 SYVADS. The V and J ends lost 5 bases and 0 bases, in that order; junction bases with no gene match: 9. The CDR3 is made up of 17 amino acids. The CDR3 loop is CASREGTGGRSSYEQYF. Partial CDR3 DNA: TGTGCCAGCAGAGAGGGGACTGGGGGGAGGAGCTCCTAT.

As regards this clone: Genes and germline are mouse. The read comes to an end 4 residues before the CDR3 does, leaving the germline J gene to fill in the end. The rearrangement joins TRBV1 to TRBJ1-4, with D possibly TRBD1 on 6 matching bases. The CDR3 spans 15 residues. V lost 0 bases, J lost 5 bases, and 10 bases lay in between. Germline CDR1 reads NSQYPW; CDR2 reads LRSPGD (reference sequence). This CDR3 is CTCSAETGGNERLFF. The DNA read from the CDR3 is TGCACCTGCAGTGCAGAGACAGGAGGGAACGAA.

This clone was counted a few times. Any gene name here is a mouse gene name. The CDR3 end falls 4 residues outside the read, so it is completed with the germline J gene. The V gene is TRBV13-3, the J gene TRBJ2-1; D perhaps matches TRBD1 (5 bases). The CDR3 is made up of 12 amino acids. V lost 2 bases and J 6 bases, leaving 6 bases between the germline ends. Germline V gene data show CDR1 as NNHDY and CDR2 as SYVADS. The CDR3 sequence: CASSETAAEQFF. CDR3 DNA (partial): TGTGCCAGCAGTGAGACAGCTGCT.

For this clone: Mouse names are used for the genes. The CDR3 end falls 4 residues outside the read, so it is completed with the germline J gene. The J gene is TRBJ2-7, the V gene TRBV1; 7 positions agree with TRBD2. The CDR3 contains 15 residues. V dropped 3 bases and J dropped 0; count of bases not matched to a gene: 5. Germline CDR1 is NSQYPW and CDR2 is LRSPGD (reference sequence). The CDR3 reads CTCSALSGGSYEQYF. The part of the CDR3 DNA that was read is TGCACCTGCAGTGCCTTATCTGGGGGCTCCTAT.

As for this clone: Genes and germline come from the mouse. The read stops 4 residues short of the end of the CDR3; the missing end is completed from the germline J gene. This chain joins TRBV13-3 and TRBJ2-2; 10 bases match TRBD2. The CDR3 extends over 16 amino acids. After removal of 4 bases from V and 2 bases from J, the junction contained 5 bases not matched to a gene. The germline V gene encodes CDR1 NNHDY and CDR2 SYVADS. The sequenced part of the CDR3 DNA is TGTGCCAGCAGTCCTGGGGGGGCGTGGAACACCGGG. Translated: CASSPGGAWNTG. The CDR3 in full is CASSPGGAWNTGQLYF.

This clone was seen at least ten times. Gene names and germline match the mouse. The read comes to an end 4 residues before the CDR3 does, leaving the germline J gene to fill in the end. The V call is TRBV13-3, the J call TRBJ2-1, with 7 bases aligning to TRBD2. This CDR3 spans 13 amino acids. Germline V gives CDR1 NNHDY, CDR2 SYVADS. The V segment lost 5 bases and the J segment 3 bases; nucleotides outside the gene matches: 2. The CDR3: CASRGLSYAEQFF. CDR3 DNA, as far as it was read: TGTGCCAGCAGGGGACTGAGCTATGCT.

This clone appeared a few times. Gene labels here are mouse ones. Coverage ceases 4 residues before the CDR3 finishes, and the germline J gene fills in the end. The chain combines TRBV1 with TRBJ2-5; 8 bases are a match to TRBD2. There are 15 residues in the CDR3. V was pared by 3 bases and J by 2 bases, with 4 bases of the junction left unmatched. From germline, CDR1 is NSQYPW and CDR2 LRSPGD (reference sequence). CDR3 DNA, as far as it was read: TGCACCTGCAGTGCCTGGGGGGCCTCCCAAGAC. Encoded protein: CTCSAWGASQD. The complete CDR3 sequence is CTCSAWGASQDTQYF.

Of note for this clone: Mouse gene names and germline throughout. Coverage ceases 4 residues before the CDR3 finishes, and the germline J gene fills in the end. The chain uses TRBV31 and TRBJ2-3, with a weak D call TRBD2 (6 bases). The CDR3 contains 14 residues. The germline CDR1 and CDR2 sequences are GKSSPN and SITVG. Trimming took 0 bases from V and 3 from J, leaving 10 bases between them. The sequenced CDR3 bases are TGTGCCTGGAGTCTCGGGGGGAAAGCAGAA. It codes for CAWSLGGKAE. The full CDR3 reads CAWSLGGKAETLYF.

On this clone: Gene names are the mouse ones. The read finishes 4 residues shy of the CDR3 end, and the germline J gene is used to complete it. This chain uses TRBV1 with TRBJ2-3; 7 bases are shared with TRBD1. The V gene's germline CDR1 is NSQYPW and CDR2 LRSPGD (reference sequence). The junction had 6 bases not matched to a gene; V was cut back by 3 bases and J by 0 bases. CDR3 size: 16 residues. The CDR3 DNA, read in part, is TGCACCTGCAGTGCTCCGGACAGGAGTAGTGCAGAA. This gives the protein CTCSAPDRSSAE. The CDR3 reads in full as CTCSAPDRSSAETLYF.

In its sample, this clone was seen a few times. Gene names and germline match the mouse. The sequence runs out 4 residues before the end of the CDR3; the remainder is reconstructed from the germline J gene. In the same sample, other DNA sequences code for this CDR3. The rearrangement uses TRBV1 and TRBJ2-7; TRBD1 matches 10 bases. Germline V CDR1 and CDR2: NSQYPW, LRSPGD (reference sequence). CDR3 length: 15 residues. CDR3 sequence reads: CTCSADRQGAYEQYF. CDR3 bases read: TGCACCTGCAGTGCAGACCGACAGGGGGCGTAT.

This clone was counted between two and nine times. Germline and genes here are mouse. Read sequence stops 4 residues before the CDR3 end, and the germline J gene provides the missing end. J is TRBJ2-5 and V is TRBV1, with TRBD2 matching 8 bases. Germline V gene lookup returns CDR1 NSQYPW and CDR2 LRSPGD (reference sequence). V shed 4 bases, J shed 1 base, and the junction held 4 bases outside the gene matches. The CDR3 sequence is 15 residues long. The DNA read from the CDR3 is TGCACCTGCAGTGGCGACTGGGGTTACCAAGAC. Its protein is CTCSGDWGYQD. The whole CDR3 is CTCSGDWGYQDTQYF.

Comment on this clone: Genes here carry mouse names. The CDR3 is cut off 4 residues early in the read; its end comes from the germline J gene. This chain connects TRBV31 to TRBJ1-4, with 9 bases lining up with TRBD1. Losses at the gene ends were 0 bases for V and 3 bases for J; bases not matched to a gene: 5. The CDR3 is 16 amino acids. Germline V lookup: CDR1 GKSSPN, CDR2 SITVG. The CDR3 reads CAWSLTGGRPNERLFF. The DNA read from the CDR3 is TGTGCCTGGAGTCTCACAGGGGGCCGACCCAACGAA.

On this clone: DNA and listed protein disagree at residue 14, so the protein shown here was translated from the DNA. The listed genes are named as in mouse. The read terminates 3 residues before the CDR3 end, so the remaining end is supplied by the germline J gene. V and J are TRBV14 and TRBJ1-6, with a weak D call TRBD1 (5 bases). Being an ORF, TRBJ1-6 has a function that is uncertain. Germline V CDR1 and CDR2: SGHDT, FRDEAV. CDR3 length: 17 residues. Here the CDR3 reads CASSFGEGNSYNSSLYF. The sequenced CDR3 bases are TGTGCCAGCAGTTTCGGGGAGGGGAATTCCTATAATTCGTCC.

Concerning this clone itself: All gene names here are mouse names. The CDR3 end lies 4 residues beyond the end of the read and is filled in from the germline J gene. The V gene is TRBV17, the J gene TRBJ2-5; the match to TRBD1 covers 8 bases. The J segment lost 2 bases and the V segment lost 0 bases, leaving 7 bases of the junction unmatched. The CDR3 is 17 amino acids. Germline V CDR1 and CDR2: MNHDT, YYDKIL. The CDR3 DNA, read in part, is TGTGCTAGCAGTAGAGATCCCACAGGGGGTGCCCAAGAC. It yields the protein CASSRDPTGGAQD. The CDR3 in its entirety is CASSRDPTGGAQDTQYF. The full variable domain, its missing parts supplied by reference TRBV17 and TRBJ2-5, is DTTVKQNPRYKLARVGKPVNLICSQTMNHDTMYWYQKKPNQAPKLLLFYYDKILNREADTFEKFQSSRPNNSFCSLYIGSAGLEYSAMYLCASSRDPTGGAQDTQYFGPGTRLLVL.

In regard to this clone: Each gene name is a mouse one. The missing CDR3 end, 4 residues past where the read stops, is filled in from the germline J gene. The chain recombines TRBV17 with TRBJ2-3; 7 nucleotides line up with TRBD2. V was pared by 2 bases and J by 1 base, with 3 bases of the junction left unmatched. The CDR3 loop spans 15 amino acids. The germline V gene has CDR1 MNHDT and CDR2 YYDKIL. CDR3 in amino acids: CASSRWGVRAETLYF. CDR3 DNA (partial): TGTGCTAGCAGTAGATGGGGGGTGCGTGCAGAA. Full variable domain (outside the CDR3, taken from reference TRBV17 and TRBJ2-3): DTTVKQNPRYKLARVGKPVNLICSQTMNHDTMYWYQKKPNQAPKLLLFYYDKILNREADTFEKFQSSRPNNSFCSLYIGSAGLEYSAMYLCASSRWGVRAETLYFGSGTRLTVL.

Notes on this clone: The genes are named according to mouse. The CDR3 end lies 4 residues beyond the end of the read and is filled in from the germline J gene. V and J are TRBV13-2 and TRBJ2-1, with TRBD2 matching 8 bases. The CDR3 sequence is 16 residues long. Unmatched junction bases numbered 4, after V lost 0 bases and J lost 2 bases. From germline, CDR1 is NNHNN and CDR2 SYGAGS (reference sequence). The covered CDR3 bases are TGTGCCAGCGGTGATGAAACTGGGGGAGACTATGCT. This sequence encodes CASGDETGGDYA. The complete CDR3 sequence is CASGDETGGDYAEQFF.

This clone was picked up a small number of times. At residue 13, the TCRdb protein departs from the DNA translation, so the protein shown here was derived from the DNA itself. Gene names are mouse gene names. CDR3 in amino acids: CTCSAGTGFYNSPLYF. CDR3 DNA, as far as it was read: TGCACCTGCAGTGCCGGGACAGGGTTCTATAATTCGCCC. This chain links TRBV1 with TRBJ1-6; 9 nucleotides align to TRBD1. The CDR3 end falls 3 residues outside the read, so it is completed with the germline J gene. TRBJ1-6 is given ORF status, its function remaining uncertain. V was pared by 3 bases and J by 3 bases, with 3 bases of the junction left unmatched. Per the germline V gene, CDR1 is NSQYPW and CDR2 is LRSPGD (reference sequence). The CDR3 spans 16 residues.

In its sample, this clone is medium-sized. Germline and genes here are mouse. The CDR3 end lies 4 residues beyond the end of the read and is filled in from the germline J gene. The V and J genes are TRBV12-1 and TRBJ1-2, with TRBD1 as a possible D gene (6 bases). CDR1 is SGHSN and CDR2 is HYEKVE in the germline V gene. V was clipped by 4 bases and J by 0 bases, with 14 bases between them. The CDR3 runs to 15 residues. The sequenced part of the CDR3 DNA is TGTGCCAGCTCACGACCCAGGGGATCAAACTCC. This codes for CASSRPRGSNS. The complete CDR3 sequence is CASSRPRGSNSDYTF.

As regards this clone: The gene names here belong to mouse. Sequencing ends 4 residues short of the CDR3 end; the germline J gene provides the rest. The chain uses TRBV13-3 and TRBJ2-7, with D possibly being TRBD2 (6 bases). The CDR3 totals 13 residues. The germline V gene has CDR1 NNHDY and CDR2 SYVADS. The DNA read from the CDR3 is TGTGCCAGCAGTGATGGATCTGGGGAT. This gives the protein CASSDGSGD. The CDR3 reads in full as CASSDGSGDEQYF.

This clone was seen a few times. Mouse gene names and germline throughout. Coverage ceases 4 residues before the CDR3 finishes, and the germline J gene fills in the end. J is TRBJ2-2 and V is TRBV17, with a possible D match to TRBD1 (6 bases). From germline, CDR1 is MNHDT and CDR2 YYDKIL. Trimming left V 5 bases short and J 0 bases short, with 13 bases between. The CDR3 runs to 16 residues. The CDR3 DNA, read in part, is TGTGCTAGCAGTTCACCGGACAGTCCAAACACCGGG. Translation: CASSSPDSPNTG. In full, the CDR3 is CASSSPDSPNTGQLYF. The variable domain in full, completed from reference TRBV17 and TRBJ2-2, reads DTTVKQNPRYKLARVGKPVNLICSQTMNHDTMYWYQKKPNQAPKLLLFYYDKILNREADTFEKFQSSRPNNSFCSLYIGSAGLEYSAMYLCASSSPDSPNTGQLYFGEGSKLTVL.

This clone has at least ten counts. Germline and genes here are mouse. Read coverage stops 4 residues before the CDR3 terminus; the germline J gene supplies the remainder. This chain joins TRBV13-3 and TRBJ2-1; D perhaps matches TRBD1 (6 bases). This CDR3 comprises 16 residues. The germline gives CDR1 NNHDY, CDR2 SYVADS. With 2 bases removed from V and 2 bases from J, the gap between germline ends came to 14 bases. The part of the CDR3 DNA that was read is TGTGCCAGCAGTGAGACAGGAAAAGAGGACTATGCT. Amino acid sequence: CASSETGKEDYA. The CDR3 as a whole reads CASSETGKEDYAEQFF.

On this clone: The TCRdb protein fails to match the DNA translation at residue 13; the protein reported here was translated from the DNA. Gene and germline names: mouse. Read sequence stops 3 residues before the CDR3 end, and the germline J gene provides the missing end. The chain recombines TRBV12-1 with TRBJ1-3; 7 bases align to TRBD1. This CDR3 contains 16 residues. The germline CDR1 and CDR2 sequences are SGHSN and HYEKVE. The V gene end was trimmed by 2 bases and the J gene end by 0 bases; junction bases not matched to a gene: 6. The sequenced part of the CDR3 DNA is TGTGCCAGCTCTCCTTCACGACAGGGTTCTGGAAATACG. This translates into CASSPSRQGSGNT. The CDR3, in full, reads CASSPSRQGSGNTLYF.

With respect to this clone: Gene and germline names: mouse. The sequenced part of the CDR3 DNA is TGTGCCAGCTCTCTGGAGGACAGGGAGGTCGAA. It yields the protein CASSLEDREVE. The CDR3 reads in full as CASSLEDREVERLFF. V gene TRBV12-2 combines with J gene TRBJ1-4, with 8 nucleotides matching TRBD1. The read ends 4 residues shy of where the CDR3 ends; the end is completed using the germline J gene. Germline-derived CDR1 and CDR2 are SGHLS and HYDKME. CDR3 size: 15 residues.